This passage covers 14 T cell receptor beta chains from one sample sequenced in a study of blood T cell repertoires in COVID-19. This table comes from immunoSEQ multiplex PCR, and its TCRdb copy is limited to in-frame clones, with some not included. The sample records under 450,000 clones, 81% being singletons. Sequencing used peripheral blood. The source of these receptors is a human donor with acute or convalescent COVID-19. The donor label of this sample is uncertain.

This clone was picked up one time. The chain carries TRBV19 and TRBJ1-6, with D perhaps matching TRBD1 (6 bases). Trimming shortened V by 3 bases and J by 10 bases, and 7 bases separated the two germline ends. The CDR3 runs 12 residues. Germline V gene lookup returns CDR1 LNHDA and CDR2 SQIVND (reference sequence). Here the CDR3 DNA reads TGTGCCAGTAGTATCCAGGGGTCACCCCTCCACTTT. Its protein is CASSIQGSPLHF.

This clone was seen a few times. The V call is TRBV7-9, the J call TRBJ2-2, with 8 bases matching TRBD1. The CDR3 totals 14 residues. The V gene's germline CDR1 is SEHNR and CDR2 FQNEAQ (reference sequence). V shed 5 bases, J shed 8 bases, and the junction held 7 bases outside the gene matches. In DNA, the CDR3 is TGTGCCAGCAGCCCCCGGACAGGGCGAGGGGAGCTGTTTTTT. This codes for CASSPRTGRGELFF.

This chain connects TRBV12-3 or TRBV12-4 to TRBJ2-7, with D possibly matching TRBD2 (6 bases). V was pared by 2 bases and J by 6 bases, with 8 bases between. The CDR3 totals 12 residues. The CDR3, as DNA: TGTGCCAGCAGTTTAATGGGGGGCGAGCAGTACTTC. This translates into CASSLMGGEQYF.

This clone has only a few counts. V usage is TRBV5-4 and J usage is TRBJ1-2; perhaps TRBD1 as D (6 bases). The V end was cut by 4 bases, the J end by 4 bases, with 14 bases between. This CDR3 spans 14 amino acids. Per germline, CDR1 SGHNT and CDR2 YYREEE (reference sequence). DNA of the CDR3: TGTGCCAGCAGCACGAGCGGACAGCTCTATGGCTACACCTTC. Translation: CASSTSGQLYGYTF.

This clone appeared once. The rearrangement uses TRBV2 and TRBJ2-3; 10 positions agree with TRBD2. The CDR3 is 15 amino acids. V was pared by 6 bases and J by 7 bases, with 10 bases of the junction left unmatched. CDR1 SNHLY and CDR2 FYNNEI come from the germline V gene. The CDR3 loop is CASRLTSGALNTQYF. Written as DNA, the CDR3 is TGTGCCAGCAGACTAACTAGCGGGGCTTTGAATACGCAGTATTTT.

The V and J genes are TRBV3-1 (or the pseudogene TRBV3-2) and TRBJ1-4; no reliable D call. This CDR3 is 14 amino acids long. From germline, CDR1 is LGHDT and CDR2 YNNKEL (reference sequence). Trimming removed 4 bases at V and 5 bases at J, with 11 bases between. The CDR3 region has the DNA TGTGCCAGCAGCCCCCTACCTAGGAATGAAAAACTGTTTTTT. It translates to CASSPLPRNEKLFF.

This clone occurred once. The V call is TRBV7-9, the J call TRBJ2-7; D call uncertain. CDR3 length equals 15 residues. The germline CDR1 and CDR2 sequences are SEHNR and FQNEAQ (reference sequence). Deletions cut 5 bases from V and 2 bases from J, with 16 bases between. The DNA of the CDR3 is TGTGCCAGCAGCACCTTTCTCGACTCTGCCTACGAGCAGTACTTC. Translated, it gives CASSTFLDSAYEQYF.

The chain employs TRBV9 and TRBJ1-1, with D possibly being TRBD1 (6 bases). CDR1 and CDR2 (germline): SGDLS, YYNGEE. The V gene lost 4 bases and the J gene lost 7 bases, with 17 bases spanning the gap. The CDR3 is 14 amino acids. CDR3 DNA: TGTGCCAGCAGCCCATCAGGGGTTTACAATGAAGCTTTCTTT. It is translated as CASSPSGVYNEAFF.

This clone was detected only once. The chain combines TRBV28 with TRBJ2-3; TRBD1 matches at 10 bases. Germline V gene lookup returns CDR1 MDHEN and CDR2 SYDVKM. J gave up 6 bases and V 5 bases, and 8 bases lay outside the gene matches. This CDR3 region has 15 residues. This CDR3 is CASSRPGQGVDTQYF. The CDR3 coding sequence is TGTGCCAGCAGTCGCCCTGGACAGGGGGTTGATACGCAGTATTTT.

This chain links TRBV5-5 with TRBJ2-7, with 10 positions matching TRBD1. The trim removed 4 bases at V and 2 bases at J, leaving 3 bases unmatched. From germline, CDR1 is SGHKS and CDR2 YYEKEE (reference sequence). The length of the CDR3 is 14 residues. CDR3 bases: TGTGCCAGCAGCGTGACAGGGGGCCCCTACGAGCAGTACTTC. Amino acids: CASSVTGGPYEQYF.

The chain carries TRBV5-1 and TRBJ2-3; weak D call: TRBD2 (6 bases). Germline CDR1 SGHRS, CDR2 YFSETQ. The CDR3 consists of 14 residues. V was cut by 4 bases and J by 0 bases, with 9 bases left in between. The CDR3 is CASSTGDSTDTQYF. DNA of the CDR3: TGCGCCAGCAGCACGGGGGACAGCACAGATACGCAGTATTTT.

A word on this clone: Different DNA sequences within this sample yield the same CDR3. The chain carries TRBV10-2 and TRBJ1-6; TRBD1 agrees at 10 bases. The length of the CDR3 is 13 residues. Germline V CDR1 and CDR2: WSHSY, SAAADI. V shed 7 bases, J shed 8 bases, and the junction held 2 bases outside the gene matches. The CDR3 is CASKTGGHSPLHF. The CDR3 nucleotides are TGCGCCAGCAAGACAGGGGGCCATTCACCCCTCCACTTT.

The J gene is TRBJ1-2, the V gene TRBV18; 12 bases match TRBD1. This CDR3 spans 16 amino acids. Germline V gene sequence: CDR1 KGHSH, CDR2 LQKENI. Unmatched junction bases numbered 8, after V lost 5 bases and J lost 4 bases. CDR3 loop: CASSSGQGALVYGYTF. CDR3 coding DNA: TGTGCCAGCTCATCGGGACAGGGGGCGTTGGTCTATGGCTACACCTTC.

V gene TRBV6-1 combines with J gene TRBJ2-7; TRBD2 might be the D (6 bases). Trimming shortened V by 3 bases and J by 4 bases, and 13 bases separated the two germline ends. The V gene's germline CDR1 is MNHNS and CDR2 SASEGT. The CDR3 is 14 residues long. CDR3 sequence: CASSEGGRGYEQYF. The DNA for the CDR3 is TGTGCCAGCAGTGAGGGGGGTAGGGGATACGAGCAGTACTTC.